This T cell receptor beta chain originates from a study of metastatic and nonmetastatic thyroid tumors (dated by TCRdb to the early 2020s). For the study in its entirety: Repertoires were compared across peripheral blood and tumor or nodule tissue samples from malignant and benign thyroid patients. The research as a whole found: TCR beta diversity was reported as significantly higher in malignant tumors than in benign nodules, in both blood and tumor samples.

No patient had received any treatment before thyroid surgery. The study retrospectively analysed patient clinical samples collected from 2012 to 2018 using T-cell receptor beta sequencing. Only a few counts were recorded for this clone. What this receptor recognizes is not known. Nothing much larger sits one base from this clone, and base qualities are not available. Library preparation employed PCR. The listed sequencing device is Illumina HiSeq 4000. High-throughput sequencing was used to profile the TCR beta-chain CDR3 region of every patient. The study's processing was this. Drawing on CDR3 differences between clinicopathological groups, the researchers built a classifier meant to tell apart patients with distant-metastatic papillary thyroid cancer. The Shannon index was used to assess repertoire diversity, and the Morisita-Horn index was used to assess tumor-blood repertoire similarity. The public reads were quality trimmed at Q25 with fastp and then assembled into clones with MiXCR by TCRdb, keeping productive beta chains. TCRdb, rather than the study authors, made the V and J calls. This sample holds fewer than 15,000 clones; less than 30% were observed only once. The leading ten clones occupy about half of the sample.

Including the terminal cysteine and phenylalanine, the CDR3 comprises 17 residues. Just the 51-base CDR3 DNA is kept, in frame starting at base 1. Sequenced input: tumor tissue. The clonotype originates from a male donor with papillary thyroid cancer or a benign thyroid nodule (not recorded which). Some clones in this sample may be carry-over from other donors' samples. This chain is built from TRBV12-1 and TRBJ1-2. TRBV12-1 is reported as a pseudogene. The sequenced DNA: TGTGCCAGCAGCTTTCCCCGGACTGCGCCAGGGAACTATGGCTACACCTTC. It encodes CASSFPRTAPGNYGYTF.